A single T cell receptor (beta chain) is shown here with its context. The CDR3 has 15 residues. Germline V lookup: CDR1 SGHRS, CDR2 YFSETQ. The V gene lost 3 bases and the J gene lost 6 bases, with 17 bases spanning the gap. The sample belongs to a study of cytomegalovirus exposure and HLA in healthy donors. Study-level information: There were approximately 400 genotyped donors. Of these, about 86% fell in the genetic ancestry cluster associated with self-reported Caucasian donors.

The study ran its PCR with 60 Vbeta and 13 Jbeta primers. Assay: immunoSEQ multiplex PCR; the TCRdb copy retains only in-frame clones and omits some. The sample consists of 200,000 to 250,000 clones, about 80% of them appearing once. V gene TRBV5-1 combines with J gene TRBJ2-3, with D possibly matching TRBD2 (6 bases). Material: PBMCs. The receptor comes from a middle-aged woman in good health and CMV-seronegative. In DNA, the CDR3 is TGCGCCAGCAGCTGGAGGGACGGCTTCTCGGATACGCAGTATTTT. Protein: CASSWRDGFSDTQYF.